One sample yielded the 21 T cell receptor beta chains listed below, sequenced in a study of T cells expressing NK-cell markers. TCRdb reanalyzed the 5' RACE reads and collapses them to one entry per CDR3 protein, without DNA. The sample totals fewer than 300,000 distinct CDR3 sequences. Sequencing was performed on blood T cells: a sorted CD56 or NKG2C T cell subset, CD4+ or CD8+ T cells, or bulk PBMC T cells (not recorded which). These receptors were taken from a woman between 18 and 69 years old in good health.

The CDR3 sequence is CAWSVGQSNSPLHF. This chain links TRBV30 with TRBJ1-6. This CDR3 is built from 14 residues. The germline V gene encodes CDR1 GTSNPN and CDR2 SVGIG (reference sequence).

J is TRBJ2-7 and V is TRBV6-2 or TRBV6-3; there is no DNA to check the TCRdb D call of TRBD2. The CDR3 has 17 residues. The germline gives CDR1 MNHEY, CDR2 SVGEGT. The CDR3 is CASTRTSGAINTYEQYF.

The chain couples TRBV11-2 to TRBJ2-3; TCRdb outputs TRBD2, but without DNA this stays unchecked. This CDR3 has 17 amino acids. Per germline, CDR1 SGHAT and CDR2 FQNNGV. CDR3 sequence reads: CASSKGLAGASTDTQYF. The entire variable domain, with the rest obtained from reference TRBV11-2 and TRBJ2-3, is as follows: EAGVAQSPRYKIIEKRQSVAFWCNPISGHATLYWYQQILGQGPKLLIQFQNNGVVDDSQLPKDRFSAERLKGVDSTLKIQPAKLEDSAVYLCASSKGLAGASTDTQYFGPGTRLTVL.

V is TRBV7-3 and J is TRBJ2-7; TCRdb's D call of TRBD1 is untestable without DNA. CDR1 and CDR2 from the germline V gene are SGHTA and FQGTGA. The CDR3 sequence is 18 residues long. The CDR3 protein is CASSLTYYRGQGVEEQYF.

The V gene is TRBV7-9, the J gene TRBJ1-2; TCRdb proposes TRBD1, but this gene call is untestable without DNA. The CDR3 runs to 14 residues. CDR1 SEHNR and CDR2 FQNEAQ come from the germline V gene (reference sequence). This CDR3 reads CASSHGTRANGYTF.

J is TRBJ2-7 and V is TRBV18; the TCRdb call, TRBD2, lacks DNA for checking. This CDR3 is built from 15 residues. CDR1 and CDR2 from the germline V gene are KGHSH and LQKENI. CDR3 in amino acids: CASSPGLAGSYEQYF.

The chain joins TRBV29-1 to TRBJ2-7; TCRdb proposes TRBD2, but this gene call is untestable without DNA. Looked up from germline, CDR1 is SQVTM and CDR2 is ANQGSEA. CDR3 length: 15 amino acids. The CDR3 is CSVVAPGRPPYEQYF.

The chain couples TRBV5-4 to TRBJ1-1. The CDR3 consists of 14 residues. CDR1 and CDR2 from the germline V gene are SGHNT and YYREEE (reference sequence). CDR3 loop: CASSLVAGGTEAFF.

V usage is TRBV5-1 and J usage is TRBJ1-1; absent DNA, TCRdb's TRBD1 call cannot be checked. Germline lookup yields CDR1 SGHRS and CDR2 YFSETQ. The CDR3 spans 13 residues. CDR3 protein: CASSNQGNTEAFF.

The CDR3: CASSQPSGTQYF. The chain has TRBV4-3 and TRBJ2-3; TCRdb indicates TRBD2, and absent DNA this call remains unverified. CDR3 size: 12 residues. CDR1 is LGHNA, CDR2 YSLEER, per germline.

The chain joins TRBV12-3 or TRBV12-4 to TRBJ1-4; the D call from TCRdb, TRBD1, cannot be confirmed without DNA. The CDR3 consists of 14 residues. CDR3 protein: CASSPQGAREKLFF.

The chain employs TRBV7-2 and TRBJ1-4. Germline lookup yields CDR1 SGHTA and CDR2 FQGNSA. This CDR3 has 17 amino acids. The CDR3 loop reads CASSLVRPTEGNEKLFF.

The chain couples TRBV11-2 to TRBJ2-7; the D call from TCRdb, TRBD1, cannot be confirmed without DNA. The germline gives CDR1 SGHAT, CDR2 FQNNGV. The CDR3 has 15 amino acids. The CDR3 sequence is CASSQNSQGGYEQYF.

This sequence joins TRBV20-1 and TRBJ1-2; TCRdb outputs TRBD1, but without DNA this stays unchecked. The CDR3 is made up of 14 amino acids. CDR1 DFQATT and CDR2 SNEGSKA come from the germline V gene (reference sequence). The CDR3 loop reads CSARLTGGDYGYTF.

The genes are TRBV3-1 and TRBJ1-5. CDR3 length: 13 amino acids. The V gene's germline CDR1 is LGHDT and CDR2 YNNKEL (reference sequence). Here the CDR3 reads CASSPTGIQPQHF.

This rearrangement joins TRBV27 to TRBJ1-2; TCRdb reports TRBD1, a call that lacks DNA to check it against. Per germline, CDR1 MNHEY and CDR2 SMNVEV (reference sequence). The CDR3 sequence is 16 residues long. CDR3 amino acids: CASSVGQGVRGSGYTF.

The CDR3 sequence is CASSPTGGLAFF. The V and J genes are TRBV7-3 and TRBJ1-1; TCRdb designates TRBD1, a call that cannot be tested without DNA. CDR3 size: 12 residues. CDR1 and CDR2 (germline): SGHTA, FQGTGA.

V and J are TRBV28 and TRBJ2-3; the TCRdb D gene call, TRBD1, has no DNA to confirm it. The length of the CDR3 is 16 residues. Germline V gene data show CDR1 as MDHEN and CDR2 as SYDVKM. CDR3 loop: CASSGEVGARAATQYF.

CDR3: CSAGTVGETQYF. The J gene is TRBJ2-5, the V gene TRBV29-1; checking the TCRdb D call of TRBD1 is not possible without DNA. The CDR3 length is 12 residues. Germline assignment: CDR1 SQVTM and CDR2 ANQGSEA. Based on the CDR3 plus reference TRBV29-1 and TRBJ2-5, the full variable domain is SAVISQKPSRDICQRGTSLTIQCQVDSQVTMMFWYRQQPGQSLTLIATANQGSEATYESGFVIDKFPISRPNLTFSTLTVSNMSPEDSSIYLCSAGTVGETQYFGPGTRLLVL.

The chain joins TRBV4-2 to TRBJ2-5. Per germline, CDR1 LGHNA and CDR2 YNFKEQ. The CDR3 runs 13 residues. CDR3: CASSQESEETQYF.

This sequence joins TRBV20-1 and TRBJ2-1; the D call from TCRdb, TRBD1, cannot be confirmed without DNA. This CDR3 region has 18 residues. The germline gives CDR1 DFQATT, CDR2 SNEGSKA (reference sequence). The CDR3 sequence: CSAVMTSGGDSSYNEQFF.